One and the same sample provided the 4 T cell receptor beta chains below, sequenced in a study of response to subunit inactivated influenza vaccine. TCRdb analysed the RT-PCR reads with MiXCR anew, one entry per CDR3 protein. The table has approximately 680,000 distinct CDR3 sequences, around a sixth seen once; the top ten hold roughly 11%. This specimen consisted of PBMCs from blood, obtained about 11 days after vaccination. Receptors originate from a man aged 45-65 years who received an inactivated influenza vaccine.

This clonotype was observed a few times. This chain links TRBV27 with TRBJ2-7; 8 bases are a match to TRBD1. The CDR3 runs to 15 residues. The ends lost 8 bases at V and 2 bases at J; junction bases unmatched: 11. Per the germline V gene, CDR1 is MNHEY and CDR2 is SMNVEV (reference sequence). This chain's CDR3 is CASGVPGDRTYEQYF. In DNA, the CDR3 is TGTGCCAGCGGGGTACCGGGGGACAGGACCTACGAGCAGTACTTC.

In its sample, this clonotype was seen a few times. The genes are TRBV6-2 or TRBV6-3 and TRBJ2-1; D may be TRBD2 (7 bases). Deletions cut 5 bases from V and 5 bases from J, with 13 bases between. Germline lookup yields CDR1 MNHEY and CDR2 SVGEGT. The CDR3 is 14 residues long. The CDR3 region is CASSMGGPHNEQFF. In DNA, the CDR3 is TGTGCCAGCAGTATGGGGGGGCCCCACAATGAGCAGTTCTTC.

This chain connects TRBV6-5 to TRBJ2-3, with D unresolved. The V end lost 2 bases, the J end lost 0 bases, and 9 bases lay between the germline ends. This CDR3 is 15 amino acids long. CDR1 is MNHEY and CDR2 is SVGAGI in the germline V gene. The CDR3 spells CASSYLADSTDTQYF. The CDR3 nucleotides are TGTGCCAGCAGTTACCTGGCCGACAGCACAGATACGCAGTATTTT.

The J gene is TRBJ2-7, the V gene TRBV20-1; possibly TRBD1 for D (5 bases). Per germline, CDR1 DFQATT and CDR2 SNEGSKA (reference sequence). V gave up 3 bases and J gave up 3 bases, with 12 bases separating them. This CDR3 is built from 13 residues. Here the CDR3 reads CSASDSPHYEQYF. The CDR3 DNA reads TGCAGTGCTAGTGACAGCCCACACTACGAGCAGTACTTC.